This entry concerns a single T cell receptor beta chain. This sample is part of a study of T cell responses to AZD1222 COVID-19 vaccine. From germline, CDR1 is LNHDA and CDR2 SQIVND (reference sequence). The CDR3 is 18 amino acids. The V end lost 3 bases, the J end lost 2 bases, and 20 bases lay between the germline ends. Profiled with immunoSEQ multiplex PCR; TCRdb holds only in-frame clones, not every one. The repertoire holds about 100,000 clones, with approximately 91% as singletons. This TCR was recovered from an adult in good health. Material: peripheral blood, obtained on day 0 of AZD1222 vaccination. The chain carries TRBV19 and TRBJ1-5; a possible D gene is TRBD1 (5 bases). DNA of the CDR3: TGTGCCAGTAGTATGCCAGGGATACGGGGAAAGGGCAATCAGCCCCAGCATTTT. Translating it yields CASSMPGIRGKGNQPQHF.